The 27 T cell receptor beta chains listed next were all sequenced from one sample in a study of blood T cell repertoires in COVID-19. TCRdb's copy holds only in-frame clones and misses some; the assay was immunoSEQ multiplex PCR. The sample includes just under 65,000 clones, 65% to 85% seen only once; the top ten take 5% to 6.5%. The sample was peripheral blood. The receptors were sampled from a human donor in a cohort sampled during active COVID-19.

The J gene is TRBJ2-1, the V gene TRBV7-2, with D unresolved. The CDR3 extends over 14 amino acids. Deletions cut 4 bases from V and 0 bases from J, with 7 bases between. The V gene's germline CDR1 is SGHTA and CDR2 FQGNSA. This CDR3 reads CASSYPSSYNEQFF. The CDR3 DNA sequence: TGTGCCAGCAGCTACCCCAGCTCCTACAATGAGCAGTTCTTC. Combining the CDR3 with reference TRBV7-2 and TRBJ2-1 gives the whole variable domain GAGVSQSPSNKVTEKGKDVELRCDPISGHTALYWYRQSLGQGLEFLIYFQGNSAPDKSGLPSDRFSAERTGGSVSTLTIQRTQQEDSAVYLCASSYPSSYNEQFFGPGTRLTVL.

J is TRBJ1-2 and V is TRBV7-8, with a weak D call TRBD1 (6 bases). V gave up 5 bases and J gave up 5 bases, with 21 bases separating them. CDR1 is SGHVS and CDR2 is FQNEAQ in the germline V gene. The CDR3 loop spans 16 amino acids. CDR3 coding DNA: TGTGCCAGCAGCCCCCGAACAGGGACGAATACGTATGGCTACACCTTC. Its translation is CASSPRTGTNTYGYTF.

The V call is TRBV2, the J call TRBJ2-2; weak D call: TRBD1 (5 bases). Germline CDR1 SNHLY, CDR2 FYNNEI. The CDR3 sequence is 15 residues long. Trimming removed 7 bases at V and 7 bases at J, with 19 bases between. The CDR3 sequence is CASTLGLGRDGELFF. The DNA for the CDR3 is TGTGCCAGCACCCTGGGGCTAGGACGAGACGGGGAGCTGTTTTTT. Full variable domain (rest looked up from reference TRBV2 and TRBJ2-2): EPEVTQTPSHQVTQMGQEVILRCVPISNHLYFYWYRQILGQKVEFLVSFYNNEISEKSEIFDDQFSVERPDGSNFTLKIRSTKLEDSAMYFCASTLGLGRDGELFFGEGSRLTVL.

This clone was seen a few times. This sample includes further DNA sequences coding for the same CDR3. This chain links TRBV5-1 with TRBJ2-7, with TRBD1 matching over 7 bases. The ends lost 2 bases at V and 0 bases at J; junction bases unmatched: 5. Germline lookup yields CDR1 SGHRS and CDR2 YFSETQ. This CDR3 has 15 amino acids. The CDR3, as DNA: TGCGCCAGCAGCTTACAGACAGGGAGCTCCTACGAGCAGTACTTC. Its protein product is CASSLQTGSSYEQYF.

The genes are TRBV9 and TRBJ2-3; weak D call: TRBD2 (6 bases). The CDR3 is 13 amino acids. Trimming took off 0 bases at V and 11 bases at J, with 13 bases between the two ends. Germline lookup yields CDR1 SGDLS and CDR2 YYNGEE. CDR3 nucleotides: TGTGCCAGCAGCGTAGCTTCGGCGGGATGGCAGTATTTT. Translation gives CASSVASAGWQYF.

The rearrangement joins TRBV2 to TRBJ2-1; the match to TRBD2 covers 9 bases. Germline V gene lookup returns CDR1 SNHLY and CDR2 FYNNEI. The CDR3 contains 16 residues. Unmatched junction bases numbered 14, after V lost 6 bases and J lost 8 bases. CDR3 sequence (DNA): TGTGCCAGCAGGGGGGGGCTAGCGGGATTCGTCTATGAGCAGTTCTTC. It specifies CASRGGLAGFVYEQFF. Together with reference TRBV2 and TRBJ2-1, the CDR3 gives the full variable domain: EPEVTQTPSHQVTQMGQEVILRCVPISNHLYFYWYRQILGQKVEFLVSFYNNEISEKSEIFDDQFSVERPDGSNFTLKIRSTKLEDSAMYFCASRGGLAGFVYEQFFGPGTRLTVL.

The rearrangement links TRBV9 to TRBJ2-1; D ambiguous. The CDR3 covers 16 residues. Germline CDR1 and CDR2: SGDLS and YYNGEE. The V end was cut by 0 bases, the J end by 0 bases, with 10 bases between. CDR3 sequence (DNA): TGTGCCAGCAGCGTAGAGCCGGTACCCTCCTACAATGAGCAGTTCTTC. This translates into CASSVEPVPSYNEQFF.

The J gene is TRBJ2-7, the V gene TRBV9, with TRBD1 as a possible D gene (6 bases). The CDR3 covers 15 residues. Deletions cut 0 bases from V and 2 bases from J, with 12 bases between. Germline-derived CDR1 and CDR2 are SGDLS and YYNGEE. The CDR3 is CASSVGQGRPYEQYF. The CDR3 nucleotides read TGTGCCAGCAGCGTAGGCCAGGGGCGCCCCTACGAGCAGTACTTC.

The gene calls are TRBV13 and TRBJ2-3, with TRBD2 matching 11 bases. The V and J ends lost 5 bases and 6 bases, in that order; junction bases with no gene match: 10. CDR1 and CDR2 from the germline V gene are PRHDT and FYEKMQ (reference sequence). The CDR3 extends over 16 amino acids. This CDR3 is CASSLRSGGASDTQYF. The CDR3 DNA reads TGTGCCAGCAGCCTCCGTAGCGGGGGGGCGTCTGATACGCAGTATTTT.

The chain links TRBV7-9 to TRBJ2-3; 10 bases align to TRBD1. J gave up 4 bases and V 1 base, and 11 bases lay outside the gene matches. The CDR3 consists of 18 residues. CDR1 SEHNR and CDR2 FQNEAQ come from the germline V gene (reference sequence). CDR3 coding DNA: TGTGCCAGCAGCTTAGGCTGGACAGGGGGGGGTAGTGCAGATACGCAGTATTTT. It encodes CASSLGWTGGGSADTQYF.

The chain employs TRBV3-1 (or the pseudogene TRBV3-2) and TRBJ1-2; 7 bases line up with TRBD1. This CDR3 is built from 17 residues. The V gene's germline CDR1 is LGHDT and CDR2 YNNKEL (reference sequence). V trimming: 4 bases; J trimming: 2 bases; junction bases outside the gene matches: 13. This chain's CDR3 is CASSLGRGKGRNYGYTF. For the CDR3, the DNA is TGTGCCAGCAGCCTTGGCAGGGGGAAGGGAAGGAACTATGGCTACACCTTC.

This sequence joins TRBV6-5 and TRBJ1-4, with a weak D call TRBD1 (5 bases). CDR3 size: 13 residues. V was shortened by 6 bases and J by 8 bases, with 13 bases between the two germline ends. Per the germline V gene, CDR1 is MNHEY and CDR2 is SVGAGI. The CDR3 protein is CASRGRGPEKLFF. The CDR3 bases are TGTGCCAGCAGGGGGAGGGGTCCGGAAAAACTGTTTTTT.

In nucleotides, the CDR3 is TGTGCCAGCAGTTCCTCGACAGGGGAAGCTTTCTTT. Translation gives CASSSSTGEAFF. The V and J genes are TRBV6-5 and TRBJ1-1; 7 nucleotides match TRBD1. The V gene's germline CDR1 is MNHEY and CDR2 SVGAGI. The CDR3 is 12 amino acids. Trimming cost V 4 bases and J 8 bases; bases outside gene matches: 4.

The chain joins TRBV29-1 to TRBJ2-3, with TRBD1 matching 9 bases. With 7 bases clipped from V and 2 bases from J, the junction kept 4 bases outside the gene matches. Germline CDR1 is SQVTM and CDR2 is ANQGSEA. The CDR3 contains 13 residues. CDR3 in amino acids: CSAGDRATDTQYF. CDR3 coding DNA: TGCAGCGCCGGGGACAGGGCCACAGATACGCAGTATTTT.

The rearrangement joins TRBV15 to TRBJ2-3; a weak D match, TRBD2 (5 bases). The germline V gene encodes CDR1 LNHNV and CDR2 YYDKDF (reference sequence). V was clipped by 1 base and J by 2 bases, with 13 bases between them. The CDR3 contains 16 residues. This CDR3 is CATSRALKRLTDTQYF. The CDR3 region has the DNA TGTGCCACCAGCAGAGCCTTGAAGCGGCTCACAGATACGCAGTATTTT.

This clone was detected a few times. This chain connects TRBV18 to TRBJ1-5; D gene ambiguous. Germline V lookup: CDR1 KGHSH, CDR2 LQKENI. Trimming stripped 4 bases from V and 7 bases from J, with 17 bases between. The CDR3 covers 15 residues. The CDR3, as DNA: TGTGCCAGCTCACTTCGCCCTTTAACGGGGCAGCCCCAGCATTTT. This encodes CASSLRPLTGQPQHF.

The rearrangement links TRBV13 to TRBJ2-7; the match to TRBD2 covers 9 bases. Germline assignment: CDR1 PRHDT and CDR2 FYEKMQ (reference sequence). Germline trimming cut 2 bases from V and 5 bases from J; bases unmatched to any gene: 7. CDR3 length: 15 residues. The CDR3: CASSLSPRGGHEQYF. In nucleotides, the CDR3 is TGTGCCAGCAGCTTAAGCCCGCGGGGGGGCCACGAGCAGTACTTC.

In DNA, the CDR3 is TGTGCCAGTAGTACCAACGACTTGGGCGGGAGGGCCTCTCTCCTCGAGCAGTACTTC. Translating gives CASSTNDLGGRASLLEQYF. The gene calls are TRBV19 and TRBJ2-7, with 9 bases matching TRBD2. This CDR3 has 19 residues. V lost 4 bases and J lost 6; bases outside the gene matches: 22. Germline V gives CDR1 LNHDA, CDR2 SQIVND (reference sequence).

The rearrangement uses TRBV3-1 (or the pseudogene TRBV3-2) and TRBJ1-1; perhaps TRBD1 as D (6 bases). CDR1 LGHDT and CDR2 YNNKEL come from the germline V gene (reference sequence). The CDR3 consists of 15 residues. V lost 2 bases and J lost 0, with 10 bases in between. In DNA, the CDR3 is TGTGCCAGCAGCCAAACCGGGACATTGAACACTGAAGCTTTCTTT. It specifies CASSQTGTLNTEAFF.

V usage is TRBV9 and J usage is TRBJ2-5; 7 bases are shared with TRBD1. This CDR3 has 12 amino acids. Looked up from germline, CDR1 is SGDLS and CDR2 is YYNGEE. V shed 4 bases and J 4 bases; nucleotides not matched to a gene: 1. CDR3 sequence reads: CASSSGGETQYF. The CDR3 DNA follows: TGTGCCAGCAGCTCAGGGGGAGAGACCCAGTACTTC.

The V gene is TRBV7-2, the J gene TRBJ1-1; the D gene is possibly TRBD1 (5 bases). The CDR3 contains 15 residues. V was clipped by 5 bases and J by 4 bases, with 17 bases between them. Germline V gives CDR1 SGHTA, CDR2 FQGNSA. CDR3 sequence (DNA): TGTGCCAGCAGCCTCCTTCGGGGGGTAGGCACTGAAGCTTTCTTT. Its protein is CASSLLRGVGTEAFF.

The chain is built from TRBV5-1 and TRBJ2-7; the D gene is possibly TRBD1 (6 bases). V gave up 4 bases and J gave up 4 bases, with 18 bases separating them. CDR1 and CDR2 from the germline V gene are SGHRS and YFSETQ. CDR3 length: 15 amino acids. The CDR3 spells CASSLLQGSRYEQYF. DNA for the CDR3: TGCGCCAGCAGCCTATTACAGGGTTCCAGGTACGAGCAGTACTTC.

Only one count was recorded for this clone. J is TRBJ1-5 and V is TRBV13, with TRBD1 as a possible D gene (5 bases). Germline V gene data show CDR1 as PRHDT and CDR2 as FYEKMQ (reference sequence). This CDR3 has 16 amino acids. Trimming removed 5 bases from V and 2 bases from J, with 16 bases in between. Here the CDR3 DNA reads TGTGCCAGCAGCCGCGGGGGGTTGGTTGGCAATCAGCCCCAGCATTTT. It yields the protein CASSRGGLVGNQPQHF. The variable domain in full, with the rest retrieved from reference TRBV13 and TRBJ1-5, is AAGVIQSPRHLIKEKRETATLKCYPIPRHDTVYWYQQGPGQDPQFLISFYEKMQSDKGSIPDRFSAQQFSDYHSELNMSSLELGDSALYFCASSRGGLVGNQPQHFGDGTRLSIL.

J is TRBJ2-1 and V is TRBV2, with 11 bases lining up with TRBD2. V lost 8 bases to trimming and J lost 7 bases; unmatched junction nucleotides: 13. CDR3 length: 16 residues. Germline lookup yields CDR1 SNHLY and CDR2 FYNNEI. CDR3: CASSAALAGEENEQFF. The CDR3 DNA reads TGTGCCAGCTCCGCGGCACTAGCGGGAGAGGAAAATGAGCAGTTCTTC.

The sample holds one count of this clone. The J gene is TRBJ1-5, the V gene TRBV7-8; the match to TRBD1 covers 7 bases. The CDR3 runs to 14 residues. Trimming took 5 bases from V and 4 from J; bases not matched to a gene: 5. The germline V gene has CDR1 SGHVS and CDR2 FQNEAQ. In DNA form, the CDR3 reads TGTGCCAGCAGCCCGGGACAGAATAATCAGCCCCAGCATTTT. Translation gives CASSPGQNNQPQHF.

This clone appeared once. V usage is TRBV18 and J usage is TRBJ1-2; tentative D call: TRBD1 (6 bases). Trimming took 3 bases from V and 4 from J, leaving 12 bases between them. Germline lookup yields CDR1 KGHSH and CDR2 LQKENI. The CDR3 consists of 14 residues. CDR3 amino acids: CASSPLTGFYGYTF. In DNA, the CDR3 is TGTGCCAGCTCACCTCTGACAGGATTCTATGGCTACACCTTC.

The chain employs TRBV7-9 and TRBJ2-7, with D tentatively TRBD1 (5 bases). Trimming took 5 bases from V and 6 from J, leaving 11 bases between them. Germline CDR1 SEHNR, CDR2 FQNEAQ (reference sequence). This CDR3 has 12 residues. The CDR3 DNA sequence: TGTGCCAGCAGCCGTGACAGAGGCGAGCAGTACTTC. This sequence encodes CASSRDRGEQYF. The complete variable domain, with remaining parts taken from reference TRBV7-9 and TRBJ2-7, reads DTGVSQNPRHKITKRGQNVTFRCDPISEHNRLYWYRQTLGQGPEFLTYFQNEAQLEKSRLLSDRFSAERPKGSFSTLEIQRTEQGDSAMYLCASSRDRGEQYFGPGTRLTVT.